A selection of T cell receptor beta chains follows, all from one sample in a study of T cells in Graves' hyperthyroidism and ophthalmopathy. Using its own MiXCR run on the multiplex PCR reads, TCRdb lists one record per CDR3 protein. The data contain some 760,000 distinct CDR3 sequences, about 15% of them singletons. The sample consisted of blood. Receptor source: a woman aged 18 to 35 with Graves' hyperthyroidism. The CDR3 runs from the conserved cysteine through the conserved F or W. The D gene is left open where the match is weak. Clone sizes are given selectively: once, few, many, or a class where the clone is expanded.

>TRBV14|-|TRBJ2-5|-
CASSQNRLRETQYF
TGTGCCAGCAGCCAAAATAGGTTACGGGAGACCCAGTACTTC
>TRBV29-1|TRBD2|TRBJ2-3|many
CSVELAGGLVDTQYF
TGCAGCGTTGAATTAGCGGGAGGTTTGGTAGATACGCAGTATTTT
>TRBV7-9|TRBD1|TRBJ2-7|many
CASSLAQTGGWYEQYF
TGTGCCAGCAGCTTAGCCCAAACAGGGGGCTGGTACGAGCAGTACTTC
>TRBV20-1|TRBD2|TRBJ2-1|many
CSARDLLANSYNEQFF
TGCAGTGCTAGAGACCTACTAGCGAATTCCTACAATGAGCAGTTCTTC
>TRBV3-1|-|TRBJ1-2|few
CASSQAQALGYTF
TGTGCCAGCAGCCAAGCACAGGCCCTTGGCTACACCTTC
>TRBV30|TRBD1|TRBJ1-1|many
CAWSPGQGQAFF
TGTGCCTGGAGTCCTGGACAGGGGCAGGCTTTCTTT
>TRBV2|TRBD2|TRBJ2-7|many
CASSSGMGSEQYF
TGTGCCAGCAGTAGCGGGATGGGCTCCGAGCAGTACTTC
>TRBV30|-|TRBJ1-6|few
CACSLRGSSPLHF
TGTGCCTGTTCCCTCAGGGGATCCTCACCCCTCCACTTT
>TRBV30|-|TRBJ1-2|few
CAWTLGASYGYTF
TGTGCCTGGACCCTCGGGGCTTCCTATGGCTACACCTTC
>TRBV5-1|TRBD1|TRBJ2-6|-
CASSLSWTGGTGANVLTF
TGCGCCAGCAGCTTGTCATGGACAGGGGGAACTGGGGCCAACGTCCTAACTTTC
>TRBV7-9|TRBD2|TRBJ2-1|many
CASSLTPGEGGGNEQFF
TGTGCCAGCAGCTTAACCCCGGGGGAGGGCGGGGGAAATGAGCAGTTCTTC
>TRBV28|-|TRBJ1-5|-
CASRRQLGNQPQHF
TGTGCCAGCAGGAGACAGCTTGGGAATCAGCCCCAGCATTTT
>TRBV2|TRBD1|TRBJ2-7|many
CASRDRDYEQYF
TGTGCCAGCAGGGACAGGGACTACGAGCAGTACTTC
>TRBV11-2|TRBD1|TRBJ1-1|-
CASSGTGQGAGEAFF
TGTGCCAGCAGCGGGACGGGACAGGGGGCGGGCGAAGCTTTCTTT
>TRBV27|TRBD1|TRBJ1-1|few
CASSWGRGSEAFF
TGTGCCAGCAGTTGGGGCAGGGGGAGTGAAGCTTTCTTT
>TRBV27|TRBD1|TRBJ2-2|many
CASSLPPGQGTGELFF
TGTGCCAGCAGTTTACCTCCGGGACAGGGAACCGGGGAGCTGTTTTTT
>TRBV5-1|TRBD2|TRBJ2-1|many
CASSSTGTSGRDEQFF
TGCGCCAGCAGCTCTACCGGGACTAGCGGGAGAGATGAGCAGTTCTTC
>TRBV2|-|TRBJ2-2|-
CASSLESRGTGELFF
TGTGCCAGCAGCTTGGAGTCAAGGGGGACCGGGGAGCTGTTTTTT
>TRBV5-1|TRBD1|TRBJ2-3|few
CASKPGQGYDTQYF
TGCGCCAGCAAACCTGGACAGGGCTATGATACGCAGTATTTT
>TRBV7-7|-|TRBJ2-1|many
CASSLAGADEQFF
TGTGCCAGCAGCTTAGCGGGAGCGGATGAGCAGTTCTTC
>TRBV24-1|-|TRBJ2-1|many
CATSDLTGPQQDEQFF
TGTGCCACCAGTGATCTTACGGGACCCCAGCAGGATGAGCAGTTCTTC
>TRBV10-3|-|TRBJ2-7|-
CAISLTVGRYEQYF
TGTGCCATCAGCTTGACAGTGGGGAGGTACGAGCAGTACTTC
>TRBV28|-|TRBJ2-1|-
CASSPRDPLYNEQFF
TGTGCCAGCAGCCCCCGGGACCCTCTCTACAATGAGCAGTTCTTC
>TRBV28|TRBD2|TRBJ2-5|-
CASRDRTRETQYF
TGTGCCAGCCGGGACCGGACTAGGGAGACCCAGTACTTC
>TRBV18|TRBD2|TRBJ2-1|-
CASSPLGIAGGPYNEQFF
TGTGCCAGCTCACCTTTGGGCATAGCGGGAGGACCCTACAATGAGCAGTTCTTC
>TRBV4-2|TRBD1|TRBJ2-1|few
CASSQASGTGAYNEQFF
TGTGCCAGCAGCCAAGCAAGCGGGACAGGGGCCTACAATGAGCAGTTCTTC